This is a list of T cell receptor beta chains from one sample in a study of T cell responses to AZD1222 COVID-19 vaccine. The data were produced by immunoSEQ multiplex PCR, yet TCRdb's version contains in-frame clones alone and is incomplete. The table lists some 140,000 clones, around 90% of them singletons. The sequencing here drew on peripheral blood, taken on day 0 of AZD1222 vaccination. All receptors derive from an adult in good health. Both conserved end residues are part of each CDR3. A D gene is named only where the DNA matches it firmly. Clone size is not always given. Where it is, it says once, few, many or a class for expanded clones.

len	d_gene	abundance	v_gene	j_gene	CDR3aa	CDR3nt
13	.	.	TRBV18	TRBJ2-5	CASSPRTVETQYF	TGTGCCAGCTCACCACGAACGGTAGAGACCCAGTACTTC
13	.	.	TRBV29-1	TRBJ1-1	CSVGLRDGTEAFF	TGCAGCGTTGGTCTCCGGGACGGCACTGAAGCTTTCTTT
15	TRBD2	.	TRBV6-5	TRBJ2-1	CASSYSLAGKNEQFF	TGTGCCAGCAGTTACTCGCTAGCGGGAAAAAATGAGCAGTTCTTC
15	.	once	TRBV28	TRBJ1-6	CASSRKTGRDSPLHF	TGTGCCAGCAGTCGCAAAACTGGGAGGGATTCACCCCTCCACTTT
16	.	.	TRBV2	TRBJ2-7	CASRTLPGPRPYEQYF	TGTGCCAGCAGAACCCTCCCGGGACCCCGGCCCTACGAGCAGTACTTC
17	.	.	TRBV7-9	TRBJ2-7	CASSPFPARESSYEQYF	TGTGCCAGCAGCCCGTTCCCCGCGAGGGAAAGCTCCTACGAGCAGTACTTC
16	TRBD1	.	TRBV30	TRBJ1-2	CAWFQVWDRDNNGYTF	TGTGCCTGGTTTCAGGTTTGGGACAGGGATAATAATGGCTACACCTTC
14	TRBD1	.	TRBV5-5	TRBJ2-7	CASSLPTGKDEQYF	TGTGCCAGCAGCTTGCCGACAGGGAAAGACGAGCAGTACTTC
11	.	.	TRBV29-1	TRBJ1-2	CSVGGMSGYTF	TGCAGCGTTGGAGGGATGAGTGGCTACACCTTC
11	.	.	TRBV20-1	TRBJ2-7	CSARSDYEQYF	TGCAGTGCTAGATCGGACTACGAGCAGTACTTC
16	.	once	TRBV11-3	TRBJ2-1	CASSLGVFGRHNEQFF	TGTGCCAGCAGCTTAGGGGTTTTCGGCAGGCACAATGAGCAGTTCTTC
15	TRBD1	.	TRBV6-5	TRBJ1-1	CASSPPGQGDTEAFF	TGTGCCAGCAGTCCGCCGGGACAGGGTGACACTGAAGCTTTCTTT
14	.	.	TRBV6-5	TRBJ2-5	CASSYGTGVVTQYF	TGTGCCAGCAGTTACGGGACGGGAGTGGTGACCCAGTACTTC
13	.	.	TRBV7-9	TRBJ2-3	CASSLAAGDTQYF	TGTGCCAGCAGCTTAGCAGCGGGTGATACGCAGTATTTT
17	.	.	TRBV5-1	TRBJ1-1	CASSLLTPGRGKTEAFF	TGCGCCAGCAGCTTACTTACCCCCGGCCGAGGTAAGACTGAAGCTTTCTTT
17	TRBD1	.	TRBV3-1/TRBV3-2	TRBJ1-2	CASSPSLGQGPNYGYTF	TGTGCCAGCAGCCCCTCACTTGGACAGGGACCTAACTATGGCTACACCTTC
16	TRBD2	.	TRBV14	TRBJ2-5	CASSQLAGGLRETQYF	TGTGCCAGCAGTCAATTAGCGGGAGGCCTCCGGGAGACCCAGTACTTC
14	.	.	TRBV7-3	TRBJ2-2	CASSLKGGAGELFF	TGTGCCAGCAGCTTAAAGGGCGGGGCCGGGGAGCTGTTTTTT
15	.	.	TRBV5-4	TRBJ2-7	CASSSPAEVSYEQYF	TGTGCCAGCAGCTCGCCCGCGGAAGTCTCCTACGAGCAGTACTTC
13	TRBD1	.	TRBV6-6	TRBJ1-2	CASSLTGTYGYTF	TGTGCCAGCAGTTTGACAGGGACCTATGGCTACACCTTC
19	TRBD1	.	TRBV6-2/TRBV6-3	TRBJ2-1	CASSWPFGTGSEGQDEQFF	TGTGCCAGCAGTTGGCCCTTTGGTACCGGGAGTGAGGGACAGGATGAGCAGTTCTTC
17	.	.	TRBV7-2	TRBJ1-2	CASSYLKGGLANYGYTF	TGTGCCAGCAGCTACTTGAAGGGTGGCTTAGCTAACTATGGCTACACCTTC
13	TRBD1	.	TRBV30	TRBJ1-5	CAWSNTGGQPQHF	TGTGCCTGGAGTAACACAGGGGGTCAGCCCCAGCATTTT
15	TRBD1	.	TRBV2	TRBJ1-3	CASSVDRAAGNTIYF	TGTGCCAGCAGTGTGGACAGGGCGGCTGGAAACACCATATATTTT
13	.	.	TRBV7-2	TRBJ1-1	CASRQGSHTEAFF	TGTGCCAGCAGACAGGGAAGCCACACTGAAGCTTTCTTT
18	.	.	TRBV7-8	TRBJ1-1	CASSLTLRQRRGNTEAFF	TGTGCCAGCAGCTTGACTCTTAGACAGAGGAGAGGGAACACTGAAGCTTTCTTT
15	TRBD2	.	TRBV13	TRBJ2-2	CASSLLGRAAGELFF	TGTGCCAGCAGCTTACTCGGGAGGGCCGCCGGGGAGCTGTTTTTT
15	.	.	TRBV5-1	TRBJ1-4	CASSLFAGNNEKLFF	TGCGCCAGCAGCTTGTTTGCGGGGAATAATGAAAAACTGTTTTTT
14	TRBD2	.	TRBV6-5	TRBJ2-1	CASTERLAGKEQFF	TGTGCCAGCACCGAAAGGCTAGCGGGAAAGGAGCAGTTCTTC
14	.	.	TRBV4-2	TRBJ1-1	CASRPDGMNTEAFF	TGTGCCAGCAGGCCAGACGGAATGAACACTGAAGCTTTCTTT
14	.	.	TRBV19	TRBJ1-4	CASSMMGFGEKLFF	TGTGCCAGTAGTATGATGGGGTTCGGGGAAAAACTGTTTTTT
16	TRBD2	few	TRBV9	TRBJ2-2	CASSAPGLGYSGELFF	TGTGCCAGCAGCGCCCCGGGACTAGGATATTCCGGGGAGCTGTTTTTT
13	.	.	TRBV28	TRBJ2-1	CASSLSLDGEQFF	TGTGCCAGCAGTCTGTCCTTGGATGGTGAGCAGTTCTTC
16	.	.	TRBV4-3	TRBJ2-6	CASSQEVGSGANVLTF	TGCGCCAGCAGCCAAGAGGTGGGCTCTGGGGCCAACGTCCTGACTTTC
15	.	.	TRBV10-3	TRBJ1-4	CAIRDSLSTNEKLFF	TGTGCCATCAGGGACAGTCTTTCCACTAATGAAAAACTGTTTTTT
14	.	.	TRBV7-2	TRBJ1-1	CASSLYGGGTEAFF	TGTGCCAGCAGCTTATATGGCGGGGGCACTGAAGCTTTCTTT
16	.	.	TRBV7-2	TRBJ2-3	CASSLVLGRGTDTQYF	TGTGCCAGCAGCTTAGTTCTCGGGAGAGGAACAGATACGCAGTATTTT
17	.	once	TRBV9	TRBJ2-1	CASSVWDSPKPNNEQFF	TGTGCCAGCAGCGTTTGGGATAGCCCAAAACCCAACAATGAGCAGTTCTTC
17	TRBD2	.	TRBV5-1	TRBJ2-1	CASSLGVGLAGFNEQFF	TGCGCCAGCAGCTTGGGAGTCGGACTAGCGGGTTTCAATGAGCAGTTCTTC
16	.	.	TRBV4-2	TRBJ1-1	CASSPRAGETSSEAFF	TGTGCCAGCAGCCCCCGCGCGGGGGAAACTTCGTCTGAAGCTTTCTTT
12	.	.	TRBV28	TRBJ2-3	CASSRDTDTQYF	TGTGCCAGCAGTCGGGACACAGATACGCAGTATTTT
13	.	.	TRBV12-3/TRBV12-4	TRBJ2-7	CASSLTGRGEQYF	TGTGCCAGCAGTTTAACAGGACGGGGCGAGCAGTACTTC